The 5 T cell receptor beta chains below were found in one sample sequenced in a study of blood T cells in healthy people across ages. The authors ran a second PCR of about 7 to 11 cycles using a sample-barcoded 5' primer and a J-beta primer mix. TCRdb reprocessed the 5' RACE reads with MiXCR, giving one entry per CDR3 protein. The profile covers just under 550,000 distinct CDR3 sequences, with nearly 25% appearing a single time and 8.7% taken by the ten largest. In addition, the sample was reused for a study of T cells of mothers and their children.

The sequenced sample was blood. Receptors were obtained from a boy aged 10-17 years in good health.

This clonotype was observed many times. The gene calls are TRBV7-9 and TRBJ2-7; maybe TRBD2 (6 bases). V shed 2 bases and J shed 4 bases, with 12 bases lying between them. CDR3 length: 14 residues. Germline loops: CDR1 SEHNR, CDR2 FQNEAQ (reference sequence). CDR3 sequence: CASSLRAGGYEQYF. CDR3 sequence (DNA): TGTGCCAGCAGCTTACGGGCAGGAGGGTACGAGCAGTACTTC.

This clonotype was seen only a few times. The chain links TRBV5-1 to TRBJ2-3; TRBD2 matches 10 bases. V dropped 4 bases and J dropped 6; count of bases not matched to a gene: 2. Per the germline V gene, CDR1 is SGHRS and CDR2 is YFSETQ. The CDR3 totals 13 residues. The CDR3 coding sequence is TGCGCCAGCAGCCCGGGACTAGCGGATACGCAGTATTTT. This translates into CASSPGLADTQYF.

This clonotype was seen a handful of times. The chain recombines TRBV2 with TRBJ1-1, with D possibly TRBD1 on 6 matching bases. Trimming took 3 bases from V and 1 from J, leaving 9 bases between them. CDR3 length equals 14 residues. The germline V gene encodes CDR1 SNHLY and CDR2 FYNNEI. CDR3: CASSDGTTNTEAFF. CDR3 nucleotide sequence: TGTGCCAGCAGTGACGGGACAACGAACACTGAAGCTTTCTTT.

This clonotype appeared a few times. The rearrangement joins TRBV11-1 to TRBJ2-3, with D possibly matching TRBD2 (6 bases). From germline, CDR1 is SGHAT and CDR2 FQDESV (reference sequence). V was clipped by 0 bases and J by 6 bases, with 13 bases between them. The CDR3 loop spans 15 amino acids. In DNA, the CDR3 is TGTGCCAGCAGCTTAGCGGGAGCAGGAGGGGATACGCAGTATTTT. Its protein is CASSLAGAGGDTQYF.

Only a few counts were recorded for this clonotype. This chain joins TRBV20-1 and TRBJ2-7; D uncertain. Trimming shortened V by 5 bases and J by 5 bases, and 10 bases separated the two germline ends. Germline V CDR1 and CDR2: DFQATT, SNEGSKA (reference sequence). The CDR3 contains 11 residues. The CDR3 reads CSARLGHEQYF. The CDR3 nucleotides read TGCAGTGCTCGACTTGGCCACGAGCAGTACTTC.